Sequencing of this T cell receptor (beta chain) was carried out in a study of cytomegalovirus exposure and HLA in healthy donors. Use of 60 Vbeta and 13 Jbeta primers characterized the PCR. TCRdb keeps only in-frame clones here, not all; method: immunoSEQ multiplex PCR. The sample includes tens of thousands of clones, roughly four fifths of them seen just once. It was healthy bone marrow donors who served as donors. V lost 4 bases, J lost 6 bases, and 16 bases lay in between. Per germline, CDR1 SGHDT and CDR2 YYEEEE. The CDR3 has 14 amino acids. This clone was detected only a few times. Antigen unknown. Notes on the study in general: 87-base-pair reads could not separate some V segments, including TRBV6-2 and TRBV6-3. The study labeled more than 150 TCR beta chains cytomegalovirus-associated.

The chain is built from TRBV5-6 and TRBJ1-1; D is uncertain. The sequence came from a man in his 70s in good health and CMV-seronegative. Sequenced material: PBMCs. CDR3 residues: CASSPVGFGAEAFF. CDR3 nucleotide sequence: TGTGCCAGCAGCCCCGTCGGTTTCGGGGCTGAAGCTTTCTTT.